These 23 T cell receptor beta chains came from one sample sequenced in a study of T-cell reconstitution after alpha-beta-depleted transplantation in children. The library targeted TCRbeta and was prepared with unique molecular identifiers. In TCRdb, the PCR reads were re-called with MiXCR into one record per CDR3 protein. The sample has roughly 670,000 distinct CDR3 sequences; about an eighth are singletons. Specimen: PBMCs, collected before TCRalphabeta/CD19-depleted stem cell transplant. All receptors derive from a girl aged 2 to 9 with congenital amegakaryocytic thrombocytopenia, due to receive a stem cell transplant.

This chain uses TRBV15 with TRBJ2-2; 7 nucleotides align to TRBD2. The CDR3 totals 16 residues. The V and J ends lost 7 bases and 5 bases, in that order; junction bases with no gene match: 13. Germline CDR1 reads LNHNV; CDR2 reads YYDKDF (reference sequence). The CDR3 sequence: CATTLGGRLETGELFF. CDR3 DNA sequence: TGTGCCACCACCCTGGGAGGGCGGCTTGAAACCGGGGAGCTGTTTTTT.

This clonotype has a count of ten or more. The chain combines TRBV20-1 with TRBJ2-7; 14 nucleotides align to TRBD2. Per germline, CDR1 DFQATT and CDR2 SNEGSKA (reference sequence). V shed 4 bases, J shed 3 bases, and the junction held 5 bases outside the gene matches. CDR3 length equals 15 residues. CDR3 sequence reads: CSAKGLAGGHYEQYF. CDR3 DNA: TGCAGTGCTAAAGGACTAGCGGGAGGTCACTACGAGCAGTACTTC.

This clonotype was recorded many times. The genes are TRBV10-3 and TRBJ1-5, with a tentative D call TRBD1 (5 bases). Germline CDR1 is ENHRY and CDR2 is SYGVKD. The CDR3 runs 13 residues. V lost 6 bases, J lost 3 bases, and 9 bases lay in between. The CDR3 DNA is TGTGCCATCAGGGGGGGAGTCAATCAGCCCCAGCATTTT. Protein product: CAIRGGVNQPQHF.

The table lists this clonotype with a few counts. The genes are TRBV7-9 and TRBJ1-2; no definite D call. CDR3 length equals 13 residues. V was shortened by 1 base and J by 7 bases, with 10 bases between the two germline ends. Germline V lookup: CDR1 SEHNR, CDR2 FQNEAQ (reference sequence). The CDR3 loop reads CASSLGRLGGYTF. The CDR3 nucleotides are TGTGCCAGCAGCTTAGGCAGGCTAGGTGGCTACACCTTC.

The chain couples TRBV4-2 to TRBJ2-2; no firm D call. V lost 0 bases, J lost 1 base, and 9 bases lay in between. CDR1 is LGHNA, CDR2 YNFKEQ, per germline. The CDR3 runs to 16 residues. CDR3 sequence: CASSQEIEVNTGELFF. CDR3 bases: TGTGCCAGCAGCCAAGAAATCGAGGTGAACACCGGGGAGCTGTTTTTT.

This clonotype was seen ten or more times. The rearrangement links TRBV9 to TRBJ2-7; perhaps D is TRBD1 or TRBD2 (5 bases each). The V gene lost 0 bases and the J gene lost 5 bases, with 18 bases spanning the gap. CDR1 and CDR2 (germline): SGDLS, YYNGEE. There are 16 residues in the CDR3. As DNA, the CDR3 is TGTGCCAGCAGCGTAGGGGCAGCGGCTGGGGCGGACGAGCAGTACTTC. It yields the protein CASSVGAAAGADEQYF.

This clonotype turned up a few times. This chain joins TRBV15 and TRBJ2-2; D is tentatively TRBD1 or TRBD2 (5 bases each). Per the germline V gene, CDR1 is LNHNV and CDR2 is YYDKDF (reference sequence). The CDR3 contains 15 residues. Trimming left V 3 bases short and J 6 bases short, with 14 bases between. The CDR3 is CATSRRVEGSGELFF. The CDR3 coding sequence is TGTGCCACCAGCAGGAGAGTTGAGGGGTCCGGGGAGCTGTTTTTT.

This clonotype was observed a single time. A much larger clone differs by one base, so this may be a read error. The chain employs TRBV5-1 and TRBJ2-5, with D uncertain. Germline V gene sequence: CDR1 SGHRS, CDR2 YFSETQ. The CDR3 loop spans 16 amino acids. CDR3 bases: TGCGCCGGCAGCGAATCCTCTACAGTGGGACAAGAGACCCAGTACTTC. Translation: CAGSESSTVGQETQYF.

Regarding this clonotype: The junction and the germline gene differ at one end; a read error may be behind it. J is TRBJ2-1 and V is TRBV20-1; 10 bases fit TRBD2. The CDR3 covers 17 residues. Germline values: CDR1 DFQATT, CDR2 SNEGSKA (reference sequence). CDR3 residues: CCARDATSGASYNEQFF. The DNA for the CDR3 is TGCTGTGCTAGAGATGCAACTAGCGGGGCATCCTACAATGAGCAGTTCTTC.

This clonotype was counted many times. The chain employs TRBV12-3 or TRBV12-4 and TRBJ2-3; D call uncertain. CDR3 length: 13 residues. Deletions cut 2 bases from V and 0 bases from J, with 3 bases between. CDR3 region: CASSLSSTDTQYF. DNA of the CDR3: TGTGCCAGCAGTTTATCTAGCACAGATACGCAGTATTTT.

With regard to this clonotype: The conserved phenylalanine or tryptophan normally closing the CDR3 is absent here, so this likely arose from a read error. It is unclear where the CDR3 begins or ends on the DNA, so no DNA is shown, and the CDR3 is as TCRdb lists it. The chain uses TRBV25-1 and TRBJ2-1; TRBD2 was called by the table and not checked on the DNA. Termini included, the CDR3 measures 15 amino acids. Germline V gives CDR1 MGHDK, CDR2 SYGVNS. CDR3 amino acids: CASSEFVMTSGSLEL.

V is TRBV12-3 or TRBV12-4 and J is TRBJ2-5, with TRBD2 matching 12 bases. With V trimmed by 6 bases and J by 4 bases, 6 bases remained unmatched. This CDR3 is built from 15 residues. The CDR3 reads CASSRSSGRVETQYF. In DNA form, the CDR3 reads TGTGCCAGCAGCAGGTCTAGCGGGAGGGTAGAGACCCAGTACTTC.

The chain is built from TRBV4-1 and TRBJ2-1; maybe TRBD2 (7 bases). The V end was cut by 2 bases, the J end by 8 bases, with 22 bases between. The CDR3 length is 17 residues. Germline-derived CDR1 and CDR2 are MGHRA and YSYEKL. DNA for the CDR3: TGCGCCAGCAGCCAATATCTTAGGGGGAGGGCCGATGATGAGCAGTTCTTC. As protein: CASSQYLRGRADDEQFF.

This clonotype was seen more than once but under ten times. The gene calls are TRBV20-1 and TRBJ2-2; TRBD2 is a possible D gene (6 bases). The germline CDR1 and CDR2 sequences are DFQATT and SNEGSKA (reference sequence). The CDR3 contains 12 residues. DNA for the CDR3: TGCGCTGGGGGGAGAGGCACCGGGGAGCTGTTTTTT. It encodes CAGGRGTGELFF.

This clonotype has just a few counts. The gene calls are TRBV5-1 and TRBJ2-2; 8 bases align to TRBD2. This CDR3 spans 16 amino acids. Losses at the gene ends were 0 bases for V and 3 bases for J; bases not matched to a gene: 4. Germline V gene sequence: CDR1 SGHRS, CDR2 YFSETQ. CDR3 protein: CASSLVRAGDTGELFF. The CDR3, as DNA: TGCGCCAGCAGCTTGGTTCGAGCGGGAGACACCGGGGAGCTGTTTTTT.

This clonotype was observed a handful of times. The DNA for the CDR3 is TGTGCCAGCTCATCCTATCAGGGCAATGAGCAGTTCTTC. This translates into CASSSYQGNEQFF. The chain uses TRBV18 and TRBJ2-1; perhaps TRBD1 as D (5 bases). V was trimmed by 5 bases and J by 6 bases, leaving 11 bases between them. The CDR3 contains 13 residues. Germline V gives CDR1 KGHSH, CDR2 LQKENI.

This sequence joins TRBV5-1 and TRBJ2-3; D is unresolved. The V end lost 4 bases, the J end lost 5 bases, and 8 bases lay between the germline ends. Germline lookup yields CDR1 SGHRS and CDR2 YFSETQ. CDR3 size: 12 residues. The CDR3, as DNA: TGCGCCAGCAGCGTGGCAAGAGATACGCAGTATTTT. This encodes CASSVARDTQYF. Full variable domain (remainder filled in from reference TRBV5-1 and TRBJ2-3): KAGVTQTPRYLIKTRGQQVTLSCSPISGHRSVSWYQQTPGQGLQFLFEYFSETQRNKGNFPGRFSGRQFSNSRSEMNVSTLELGDSALYLCASSVARDTQYFGPGTRLTVL.

This rearrangement joins TRBV7-3 to TRBJ2-1, with a tentative D call TRBD2 (6 bases). V shed 9 bases and J shed 7 bases, with 10 bases lying between them. The CDR3 covers 11 residues. CDR1 SGHTA and CDR2 FQGTGA come from the germline V gene. CDR3 coding DNA: TGTGCCAGTGGACTAATGAATGAGCAGTTCTTC. Its protein is CASGLMNEQFF. The whole variable domain, remainder taken from reference TRBV7-3 and TRBJ2-1, is GAGVSQTPSNKVTEKGKYVELRCDPISGHTALYWYRQSLGQGPEFLIYFQGTGAADDSGLPNDRFFAVRPEGSVSTLKIQRTERGDSAVYLCASGLMNEQFFGPGTRLTVL.

In this sample, this clonotype turned up many times. V gene TRBV15 combines with J gene TRBJ2-5; possibly TRBD2 for D (7 bases). Germline loops: CDR1 LNHNV, CDR2 YYDKDF (reference sequence). This CDR3 has 14 amino acids. V dropped 0 bases and J dropped 5 bases, with 10 bases sitting between them. The chain's CDR3 is CATSREGGLETQYF. The CDR3 DNA reads as TGTGCCACCAGCAGAGAGGGGGGGCTGGAGACCCAGTACTTC.

The J gene is TRBJ2-7, the V gene TRBV20-1, with TRBD2 matching 10 bases. This CDR3 has 14 residues. V shed 6 bases and J 7 bases; nucleotides not matched to a gene: 12. Germline assignment: CDR1 DFQATT and CDR2 SNEGSKA (reference sequence). The DNA for the CDR3 is TGCAGTGCAGTAACTAGCGGGGTAGGGTTGGAGCAGTACTTC. Its protein product is CSAVTSGVGLEQYF.

This clonotype was seen many times. The chain links TRBV7-9 to TRBJ2-7; D uncertain. Trimming stripped 5 bases from V and 2 bases from J, with 16 bases between. Germline CDR1 reads SEHNR; CDR2 reads FQNEAQ (reference sequence). The CDR3 is 15 residues long. CDR3: CASSPGRSETYEQYF. The CDR3 nucleotides are TGTGCCAGCAGCCCGGGCAGGTCCGAGACCTACGAGCAGTACTTC.

The chain links TRBV4-1 to TRBJ2-7; the D is unclear. CDR3 length equals 14 residues. CDR1 and CDR2 from the germline V gene are MGHRA and YSYEKL. Trimming left V 0 bases short and J 3 bases short, with 9 bases between. The CDR3 region is CASSQDRLVYEQYF. CDR3 sequence (DNA): TGCGCCAGCAGCCAAGATCGGCTAGTCTACGAGCAGTACTTC.

This clonotype was counted a few times. The J gene is TRBJ2-2, the V gene TRBV7-7, with TRBD2 matching over 10 bases. V shed 1 base and J 4 bases; nucleotides not matched to a gene: 0. The CDR3 is 15 amino acids. The germline CDR1 and CDR2 sequences are SSHAT and FNYEAQ (reference sequence). The CDR3 nucleotides are TGTGCCAGCAGCTTAGAGCGGGAGGGCACCGGGGAGCTGTTTTTT. Protein: CASSLEREGTGELFF. The full variable domain, rest sourced from reference TRBV7-7 and TRBJ2-2, is GAGVSQSPRYKVTKRGQDVTLRCDPISSHATLYWYQQALGQGPEFLTYFNYEAQPDKSGLPSDRFSAERPEGSISTLTIQRTEQRDSAMYRCASSLEREGTGELFFGEGSRLTVL.